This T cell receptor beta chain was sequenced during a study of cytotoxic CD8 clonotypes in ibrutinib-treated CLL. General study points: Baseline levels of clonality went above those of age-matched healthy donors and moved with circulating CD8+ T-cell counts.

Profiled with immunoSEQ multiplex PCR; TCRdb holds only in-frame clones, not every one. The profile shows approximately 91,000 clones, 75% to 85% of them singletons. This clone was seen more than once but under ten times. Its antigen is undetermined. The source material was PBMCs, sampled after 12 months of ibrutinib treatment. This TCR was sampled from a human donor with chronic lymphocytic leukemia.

CDR3 loop: CASVPGTGVTEAFF. For the CDR3, the DNA is TGTGCCAGCGTTCCCGGGACAGGGGTGACTGAAGCTTTCTTT. This chain uses TRBV28 with TRBJ1-1, with 10 bases aligning to TRBD1. This CDR3 spans 14 amino acids. With 8 bases clipped from V and 5 bases from J, the junction kept 8 bases outside the gene matches. Germline CDR1 MDHEN, CDR2 SYDVKM. Full variable domain (missing parts from reference TRBV28 and TRBJ1-1): DVKVTQSSRYLVKRTGEKVFLECVQDMDHENMFWYRQDPGLGLRLIYFSYDVKMKEKGDIPEGYSVSREKKERFSLILESASTNQTSMYLCASVPGTGVTEAFFGQGTRLTVV.